Each of the 19 T cell receptor beta chains below was sequenced from the same sample in a study of tumor and adjacent non-tumor tissue in lung cancer. The library came from three nested PCR rounds adapted from ARM-PCR protocols. TCRdb re-called the multiplex PCR reads with MiXCR, one entry per CDR3 protein. The sample carries over 100,000 distinct CDR3 sequences, approximately 82% recorded once. No cell sorting was done before RNA was extracted from the tissue. The sample consisted of lung tumor tissue. The receptors here all came from a woman between 55 and 75 years old with non-small cell lung cancer.

This clonotype was counted ten times or more. The chain joins TRBV28 to TRBJ2-7, with unresolved D. The CDR3 covers 13 residues. V was pared by 1 base and J by 3 bases, with 7 bases between. Germline CDR1 reads MDHEN; CDR2 reads SYDVKM. CDR3 nucleotide sequence: TGTGCCAGCAGTTTATACTCAGTCTACGAGCAGTACTTC. Amino acid sequence: CASSLYSVYEQYF.

As for this clonotype: A junction boundary mismatches the germline segment, possibly from a read error. This sequence joins TRBV4-2 and TRBJ2-7; 7 positions match TRBD2. Germline lookup yields CDR1 LGHNA and CDR2 YNFKEQ. The CDR3 loop spans 15 amino acids. CDR3 sequence: CASSQVASGHYEQYF. The CDR3 DNA reads TGTGCCAGTAGCCAAGTGGCTAGCGGACACTACGAGCAGTACTTC.

Notes on this clonotype: At one boundary the junction diverges from the germline segment, which might be a read error. V and J are TRBV20-1 and TRBJ1-2; D gene uncertain. There are 13 residues in the CDR3. Germline lookup yields CDR1 DFQATT and CDR2 SNEGSKA (reference sequence). The CDR3 here is CSAREGGNYGYPF. CDR3 nucleotides: TGCAGTGCTAGAGAGGGCGGAAACTATGGCTACCCCTTC.

This clonotype was found once. This could be a read error, since a much larger clone is one nucleotide away. This chain uses TRBV12-3 or TRBV12-4 with TRBJ2-3, with D perhaps matching TRBD2 (6 bases). This CDR3 region has 13 residues. This chain's CDR3 is CASSDSGTDTQNF. In DNA form, the CDR3 reads TGTGCCAGCAGTGATAGCGGCACAGATACGCAGAATTTT.

As concerns this clonotype: A much larger clone lies a single base off, so this may be a read error. This chain uses TRBV6-6 with TRBJ2-3, with unresolved D. Between the trimmed V and J ends, which lost 6 bases and 2 bases, there was a span of 12 bases. The CDR3 runs to 14 residues. The V gene's germline CDR1 is MNHNY and CDR2 SVGAGI (reference sequence). The CDR3 DNA reads TGTGCCAGCAGGGCACCGGGCGTCACAGATACGCAGTATTTT. Its translation: CASRAPGVTDTQYF.

This clonotype was detected a few times. The chain has TRBV29-1 and TRBJ2-1; 7 bases are shared with TRBD2. V was clipped by 4 bases and J by 0 bases; unmatched bases: 3. The CDR3 sequence is 14 residues long. Germline V gene sequence: CDR1 SQVTM, CDR2 ANQGSEA. For the CDR3, the DNA is TGCAGCGTTGCAGCGGGATACTCCTACAATGAGCAGTTCTTC. This translates into CSVAAGYSYNEQFF.

With respect to this clonotype: A read error is possible here, since a much larger clone lies one base away. This chain uses TRBV5-5 with TRBJ2-3; D call uncertain. This CDR3 comprises 15 residues. Germline V gene sequence: CDR1 SGHKS, CDR2 YYEKEE (reference sequence). The CDR3: CVSSLGYGYTDTQYF. The CDR3 bases are TGTGTCAGCAGCCTTGGATACGGATACACAGATACGCAGTATTTT.

The chain links TRBV11-1 to TRBJ2-5, with no clear D. The germline V gene has CDR1 SGHAT and CDR2 FQDESV (reference sequence). V lost 9 bases to trimming and J lost 5 bases, with 13 bases between them. The CDR3 contains 12 residues. The CDR3 reads CARSQTEETQYF. Here the CDR3 DNA reads TGTGCCAGGAGCCAGACTGAGGAGACCCAGTACTTC.

The V gene is TRBV5-1, the J gene TRBJ1-6, with D possibly TRBD1 on 6 matching bases. This CDR3 contains 16 residues. Trimming took 0 bases from V and 11 from J, leaving 18 bases between them. From germline, CDR1 is SGHRS and CDR2 YFSETQ. The CDR3 sequence is CASSLELGTGNPPLHF. The CDR3, as DNA: TGCGCCAGCAGCTTGGAACTAGGTACAGGGAATCCACCCCTCCACTTT.

About this clonotype itself: A much larger clonotype is one base distant, so this may be a read error. The chain joins TRBV24-1 to TRBJ2-3; possibly TRBD2 for D (6 bases). CDR1 and CDR2 (germline): KGHDR, SFDVKD. V lost 4 bases to trimming and J lost 5 bases, with 18 bases between them. The CDR3 loop spans 16 amino acids. The CDR3 nucleotides are TGTGCCACCAGTGAGAAGTCGGGAGTCGGCATAGATACGCAGTATTTT. Translation: CATSEKSGVGIDTQYF.

The sample holds one count of this clonotype. It is likely a read error, because the conserved phenylalanine at the end of the CDR3 is missing. The chain recombines TRBV28 with TRBJ2-3; D not resolved. The CDR3 sequence is 11 residues long. Germline CDR1 reads MDHEN; CDR2 reads SYDVKM. The CDR3 spells CASSRADTQYS. The CDR3 nucleotides read TGTGCCAGCAGTAGGGCCGATACACAGTATTCT.

As for this clonotype: Likely a read error: the CDR3 ends without its conserved phenylalanine or tryptophan. The rearrangement uses TRBV20-1 and TRBJ2-1, with unresolved D. This CDR3 is built from 13 residues. Germline CDR1 DFQATT, CDR2 SNEGSKA (reference sequence). V shed 3 bases and J shed 5 bases, with 11 bases lying between them. In DNA form, the CDR3 reads TGCAGTGCTAGCTTTCTAGTCGACAATGAGCAGTTCATC. It codes for CSASFLVDNEQFI.

With respect to this clonotype: This CDR3 fails to terminate in the conserved phenylalanine or tryptophan, so it likely reflects a read error. The chain combines TRBV6-5 with TRBJ2-3; TRBD2 aligns across 9 bases. CDR1 and CDR2 (germline): MNHEY, SVGAGI. This CDR3 is built from 15 residues. CDR3: CASKTIEREADRQYS. CDR3 DNA sequence: TGTGCCAGCAAGACAATCGAGCGGGAGGCAGATAGGCAGTATTCT.

Details on this clonotype: The junction departs from germline at one end; a sequencing error may be responsible. V usage is TRBV5-6 and J usage is TRBJ2-4, with a possible D match to TRBD1 (5 bases). Germline values: CDR1 SGHDT, CDR2 YYEEEE. CDR3 length equals 15 residues. The CDR3 DNA reads TGTGCCAACAGCAAGCATGGACACGTAATTGACATTCAGTACTTC. As protein: CANSKHGHVIDIQYF. Full variable domain (remainder filled in from reference TRBV5-6 and TRBJ2-4): DAGVTQSPTHLIKTRGQQVTLRCSPKSGHDTVSWYQQALGQGPQFIFQYYEEEERQRGNFPDRFSGHQFPNYSSELNVNALLLGDSALYLCANSKHGHVIDIQYFGAGTRLSVL.

Concerning this clonotype: The junction shows a germline mismatch at one end, possibly a read error. This chain links TRBV11-2 with TRBJ2-2; perhaps TRBD1 as D (7 bases). The CDR3 extends over 17 amino acids. Germline CDR1 reads SGHAT; CDR2 reads FQNNGV. The CDR3 DNA sequence: TGTGCCAGGAGCTCTCCACAGGGGAGGCGGAACACCGGGGAGCTGTTTTTT. It encodes CARSSPQGRRNTGELFF.

Only one count was recorded for this clonotype. V and J are TRBV24-1 and TRBJ2-5, with D possibly TRBD2 on 5 matching bases. The CDR3 sequence is 14 residues long. Trimming left V 10 bases short and J 5 bases short, with 19 bases between. Germline CDR1 and CDR2: KGHDR and SFDVKD. The chain's CDR3 is CATSNLRVGETQYF. The CDR3, as DNA: TGTGCCACTAGTAATTTGAGGGTAGGCGAGACCCAGTACTTC.

This rearrangement joins TRBV30 to TRBJ1-5, with 7 bases that match TRBD1. Germline V gene sequence: CDR1 GTSNPN, CDR2 SVGIG (reference sequence). The CDR3 extends over 13 amino acids. With V trimmed by 0 bases and J by 6 bases, 2 bases remained unmatched. The CDR3 loop reads CAWSVQGSQPQHF. The CDR3 DNA sequence: TGTGCCTGGAGTGTACAGGGGAGTCAGCCCCAGCATTTT.

Only a few counts were recorded for this clonotype. An end of the junction differs from the germline gene, which may be a read error. This chain joins TRBV4-1 and TRBJ1-6; D unresolved. CDR1 is MGHRA and CDR2 is YSYEKL in the germline V gene. The CDR3 runs 15 residues. Here the CDR3 reads CASSIPSAVHSHLHF. CDR3 sequence (DNA): TGCGCCAGCAGCATACCCTCGGCAGTTCATTCACACCTCCACTTT.

This clonotype is labeled medium-sized. J is TRBJ2-3 and V is TRBV28; D assignment may be TRBD1 or TRBD2 (5 bases each). Germline loops: CDR1 MDHEN, CDR2 SYDVKM. V lost 7 bases and J lost 6, with 17 bases in between. This CDR3 has 14 residues. CDR3 protein: CASTPGTMVDTQYF. The CDR3 DNA reads as TGTGCCAGCACCCCCGGGACCATGGTGGATACGCAGTATTTT.